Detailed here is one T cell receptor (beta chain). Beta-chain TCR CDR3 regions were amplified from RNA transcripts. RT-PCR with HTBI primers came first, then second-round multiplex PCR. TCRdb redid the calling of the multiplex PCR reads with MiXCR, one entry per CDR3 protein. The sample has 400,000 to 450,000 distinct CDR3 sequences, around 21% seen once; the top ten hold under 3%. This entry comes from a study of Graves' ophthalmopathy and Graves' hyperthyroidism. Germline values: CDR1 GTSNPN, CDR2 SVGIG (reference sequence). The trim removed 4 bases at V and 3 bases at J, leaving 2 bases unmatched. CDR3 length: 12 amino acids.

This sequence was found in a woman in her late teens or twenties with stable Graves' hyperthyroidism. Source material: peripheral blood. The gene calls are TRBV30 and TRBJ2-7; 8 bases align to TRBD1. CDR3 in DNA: TGTGCCTGGAACAGGGGGAACTACGAGCAGTACTTC. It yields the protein CAWNRGNYEQYF.